This TCR beta chain was recorded in a study of early T cells in non-severe SARS-CoV-2 infection. Study details: Sequencing of bulk RNA from unsorted whole blood was done, without chain pairing. Study-level points and caveats: VDJdb-based annotation leaned toward anti-spike CD8 responses and missed private and CD4 specificities.

In this sample, this clonotype turned up many times. Its antigen remains unknown. In the library, individual cDNA molecules carried attached unique molecular identifiers. TCRdb called the 5' RACE reads again in MiXCR, with one record for every CDR3 protein. The sample carries around 40,000 distinct CDR3 sequences, 5.5% to 8% recorded once. The length of the CDR3 is 9 residues. In germline, CDR1 is MNHEY, CDR2 SVGEGT. V lost 8 bases, J lost 12 bases, and 10 bases lay in between. The rearrangement joins TRBV6-2 or TRBV6-3 to TRBJ1-1; D is unresolved. Specimen: whole blood, collected at baseline. This clonotype was obtained from an adult who was a healthcare worker with PCR-confirmed SARS-CoV-2 infection or an uninfected control (not recorded which). CDR3 protein: CASGTIPFF. As DNA, the CDR3 is TGTGCCAGCGGAACTATCCCTTTCTTT.